These T cell receptor beta chains were read from a single sample in a study of T cell responses to AZD1222 COVID-19 vaccine. TCRdb's table, derived via immunoSEQ multiplex PCR, lists solely in-frame clones and lacks some. Of about 130,000 clones in the sample, about 82% were seen once. The input for sequencing was peripheral blood, taken on day 0 of AZD1222 vaccination. The receptor set was obtained from an adult in good health. Both conserved end residues are part of each CDR3. D genes are given only for firm matches. Not every row has a clone size; where given, it reads once, few, many or a size class.

j_call: TRBJ1-3; cdr3_length: 13; d_call: .; v_call: TRBV10-1; clone_size: .; cdr3_nt: TGCGCCAGCAGTGAAGGTCTTGGAAACACCATATATTTT; cdr3_aa: CASSEGLGNTIYF
j_call: TRBJ2-5; cdr3_length: 13; d_call: .; v_call: TRBV5-1; clone_size: .; cdr3_nt: TGCGCCAGCAGCATTGAGATACAAGAGACCCAGTACTTC; cdr3_aa: CASSIEIQETQYF
j_call: TRBJ2-7; cdr3_length: 14; d_call: .; v_call: TRBV27; clone_size: .; cdr3_nt: TGTGCCAGCAGTTTCGGGCAGAGGAGCTACGAGCAGTACTTC; cdr3_aa: CASSFGQRSYEQYF
j_call: TRBJ1-5; cdr3_length: 14; d_call: .; v_call: TRBV10-2; clone_size: .; cdr3_nt: TGCGCCAGCAGTGAAAATGGGGCCAATCAGCCCCAGCATTTT; cdr3_aa: CASSENGANQPQHF
j_call: TRBJ2-3; cdr3_length: 16; d_call: .; v_call: TRBV6-5; clone_size: .; cdr3_nt: TGTGCCAGCAGTTACTCGTGGGGACCGGGCACAGATACGCAGTATTTT; cdr3_aa: CASSYSWGPGTDTQYF
j_call: TRBJ1-1; cdr3_length: 15; d_call: .; v_call: TRBV7-2; clone_size: once; cdr3_nt: TGTGCCAGCAGCTTAGAGATCCGCTTGAACACTGAAGCTTTCTTT; cdr3_aa: CASSLEIRLNTEAFF
j_call: TRBJ2-3; cdr3_length: 18; d_call: TRBD2; v_call: TRBV5-4; clone_size: .; cdr3_nt: TGTGCCAGCAGCAGACGACTAGCGGGAGGGACTAGCACAGATACGCAGTATTTT; cdr3_aa: CASSRRLAGGTSTDTQYF
j_call: TRBJ1-2; cdr3_length: 15; d_call: .; v_call: TRBV27; clone_size: .; cdr3_nt: TGTGCCAGCAGGGCCCGGTGGGAAGAAAACTATGGCTACACCTTC; cdr3_aa: CASRARWEENYGYTF
j_call: TRBJ2-1; cdr3_length: 12; d_call: TRBD2; v_call: TRBV28; clone_size: .; cdr3_nt: TGTGCCAGCAGTTCGCGGACTAGCGGGCAGTTCTTC; cdr3_aa: CASSSRTSGQFF
j_call: TRBJ1-1; cdr3_length: 14; d_call: .; v_call: TRBV19; clone_size: .; cdr3_nt: TGTGCCAGTAGTCCCCCGTGGGGGTTCACTGAAGCTTTCTTT; cdr3_aa: CASSPPWGFTEAFF
j_call: TRBJ1-2; cdr3_length: 15; d_call: .; v_call: TRBV6-5; clone_size: .; cdr3_nt: TGTGCCAGCAGTTACGCCGCCGCTAGTGGCTATGGCTACACCTTC; cdr3_aa: CASSYAAASGYGYTF
j_call: TRBJ1-4; cdr3_length: 15; d_call: .; v_call: TRBV5-5; clone_size: once; cdr3_nt: TGTGCCAGCAGGAGGACGGTGGCTGCTGGTGAAAAACTGTTTTTT; cdr3_aa: CASRRTVAAGEKLFF
j_call: TRBJ1-5; cdr3_length: 19; d_call: .; v_call: TRBV28; clone_size: .; cdr3_nt: TGTGCCAGCAGTTTATTCTATTCGTCTTCCGACAGATTCAATCAGCCCCAGCATTTT; cdr3_aa: CASSLFYSSSDRFNQPQHF
j_call: TRBJ1-2; cdr3_length: 15; d_call: TRBD1; v_call: TRBV5-4; clone_size: large; cdr3_nt: TGTGCCAGCAGCCAGGGGGGACAGGGGGCGTCGGGCTACACCTTC; cdr3_aa: CASSQGGQGASGYTF
j_call: TRBJ2-2; cdr3_length: 14; d_call: .; v_call: TRBV18; clone_size: .; cdr3_nt: TGTGCCAGCTCACCACCTCAAGGGGCCGGGGAGCTGTTTTTT; cdr3_aa: CASSPPQGAGELFF
j_call: TRBJ2-7; cdr3_length: 14; d_call: TRBD1; v_call: TRBV18; clone_size: .; cdr3_nt: TGTGCCAGCTCACCAGGGCAGGGGGCCCACGAGCAGTACTTC; cdr3_aa: CASSPGQGAHEQYF
j_call: TRBJ1-2; cdr3_length: 15; d_call: .; v_call: TRBV7-2; clone_size: .; cdr3_nt: TGTGCCAGCAGCGCCGAGAGTGGACAGCCCTATGGCTACACCTTC; cdr3_aa: CASSAESGQPYGYTF
j_call: TRBJ2-3; cdr3_length: 14; d_call: .; v_call: TRBV2; clone_size: .; cdr3_nt: TGTGCCAGCAGCCCCCGGGAGAAAACAGATACGCAGTATTTT; cdr3_aa: CASSPREKTDTQYF
j_call: TRBJ1-1; cdr3_length: 18; d_call: .; v_call: TRBV28; clone_size: .; cdr3_nt: TGTGCCAGCAGCTTCACCCGGGGGCGGGGTTCGAGTAGCACTGAAGCTTTCTTT; cdr3_aa: CASSFTRGRGSSSTEAFF
j_call: TRBJ2-7; cdr3_length: 15; d_call: TRBD1; v_call: TRBV5-6; clone_size: .; cdr3_nt: TGTGCCAGCAGCGAGGACGGGACAGAGTCCTACGAGCAGTACTTC; cdr3_aa: CASSEDGTESYEQYF
j_call: TRBJ2-7; cdr3_length: 15; d_call: TRBD2; v_call: TRBV7-9; clone_size: .; cdr3_nt: TGTGCCAGCGGGAGTAGCGGGAGGTTTTCCCACGAGCAGTACTTC; cdr3_aa: CASGSSGRFSHEQYF
j_call: TRBJ1-1; cdr3_length: 14; d_call: .; v_call: TRBV6-1; clone_size: .; cdr3_nt: TGTGCCAGCAGTGAATACGGGGGTCGCACTGAAGCTTTCTTT; cdr3_aa: CASSEYGGRTEAFF
j_call: TRBJ2-7; cdr3_length: 15; d_call: .; v_call: TRBV7-9; clone_size: .; cdr3_nt: TGTGCCAGCAGCCACGGGACGGTTAGCTCCTACGAGCAGTACTTC; cdr3_aa: CASSHGTVSSYEQYF
j_call: TRBJ1-3; cdr3_length: 16; d_call: .; v_call: TRBV6-2/TRBV6-3; clone_size: .; cdr3_nt: TGTGCCAGCAGTTACGGTGGGTCTTCCTCTGGAAACACCATATATTTT; cdr3_aa: CASSYGGSSSGNTIYF
j_call: TRBJ1-1; cdr3_length: 14; d_call: .; v_call: TRBV6-5; clone_size: .; cdr3_nt: TGTGCCAGCAGCCAGGGAGGGGGGAACACTGAAGCTTTCTTT; cdr3_aa: CASSQGGGNTEAFF
j_call: TRBJ2-2; cdr3_length: 17; d_call: .; v_call: TRBV7-9; clone_size: .; cdr3_nt: TGTGCCAGCAGCTTAATCCAGACAGGACGTTGGGCCGGGGAGCTGTTTTTT; cdr3_aa: CASSLIQTGRWAGELFF
j_call: TRBJ1-3; cdr3_length: 14; d_call: TRBD1; v_call: TRBV19; clone_size: .; cdr3_nt: TGTGCCAGTATTACGACAGGGGCTGGAAACACCATATATTTT; cdr3_aa: CASITTGAGNTIYF
j_call: TRBJ1-5; cdr3_length: 13; d_call: .; v_call: TRBV24-1; clone_size: .; cdr3_nt: TGTGCCACCAGTTCTTATAGCAATCAGCCCCAGCATTTT; cdr3_aa: CATSSYSNQPQHF
j_call: TRBJ2-3; cdr3_length: 15; d_call: .; v_call: TRBV6-2/TRBV6-3; clone_size: .; cdr3_nt: TGTGCCAGCAGTAACGGACAGACGGCCCCAGATACGCAGTATTTT; cdr3_aa: CASSNGQTAPDTQYF
j_call: TRBJ1-5; cdr3_length: 13; d_call: .; v_call: TRBV12-3/TRBV12-4; clone_size: many; cdr3_nt: TGTGCCAGCAGTTTAGGGGATAATCAGCCCCAGCATTTT; cdr3_aa: CASSLGDNQPQHF
j_call: TRBJ1-1; cdr3_length: 14; d_call: .; v_call: TRBV7-2; clone_size: .; cdr3_nt: TGTGCCAGCAGCCGCGCCCTGGATCCCGTAGAAGCTTTCTTT; cdr3_aa: CASSRALDPVEAFF
j_call: TRBJ2-7; cdr3_length: 11; d_call: .; v_call: TRBV5-3; clone_size: few; cdr3_nt: TGTGCCAGAAGCTTGACCCACGAGCAGTACTTC; cdr3_aa: CARSLTHEQYF
j_call: TRBJ2-5; cdr3_length: 14; d_call: .; v_call: TRBV10-3; clone_size: .; cdr3_nt: TGTGCCATCAGTGACACGTCCGGAGTAGAGACCCAGTACTTC; cdr3_aa: CAISDTSGVETQYF
j_call: TRBJ1-1; cdr3_length: 16; d_call: .; v_call: TRBV7-2; clone_size: .; cdr3_nt: TGTGCCAGCAGCTTAGCCGGAGGCAGCCGGGGTACTGAAGCTTTCTTT; cdr3_aa: CASSLAGGSRGTEAFF
j_call: TRBJ2-2; cdr3_length: 17; d_call: TRBD2; v_call: TRBV5-1; clone_size: .; cdr3_nt: TGCGCCAGCAGCCCTGGACTAGCGGGGGCGAACACCGGGGAGCTGTTTTTT; cdr3_aa: CASSPGLAGANTGELFF
j_call: TRBJ1-1; cdr3_length: 15; d_call: .; v_call: TRBV28; clone_size: .; cdr3_nt: TGTGCCAGCAGTTCCCAGGGGAATGGTAACACTGAAGCTTTCTTT; cdr3_aa: CASSSQGNGNTEAFF
j_call: TRBJ1-3; cdr3_length: 16; d_call: .; v_call: TRBV7-3; clone_size: .; cdr3_nt: TGTGCCAGCAGCTTATCAGGAGTCGGCTCTGGAAACACCATATATTTT; cdr3_aa: CASSLSGVGSGNTIYF
j_call: TRBJ2-7; cdr3_length: 15; d_call: .; v_call: TRBV18; clone_size: .; cdr3_nt: TGTGCCAGCTCACCTAACACCGGGCAGTCAAAAGAGCAGTACTTC; cdr3_aa: CASSPNTGQSKEQYF
j_call: TRBJ1-4; cdr3_length: 14; d_call: .; v_call: TRBV6-1; clone_size: .; cdr3_nt: TGTGCCAGCAGTGACAGTTTTGGGAATGAAAAACTGTTTTTT; cdr3_aa: CASSDSFGNEKLFF
j_call: TRBJ2-1; cdr3_length: 16; d_call: TRBD2; v_call: TRBV11-2; clone_size: .; cdr3_nt: TGTGCCAGCAGCTTAGGGAGCGGGAGGGCCTTTAATGAGCAGTTCTTC; cdr3_aa: CASSLGSGRAFNEQFF
j_call: TRBJ1-2; cdr3_length: 13; d_call: .; v_call: TRBV28; clone_size: once; cdr3_nt: TGTGCCAGCAGTTCCGACCCAGCCTATGGCTACACCTTC; cdr3_aa: CASSSDPAYGYTF
j_call: TRBJ2-2; cdr3_length: 12; d_call: .; v_call: TRBV13; clone_size: .; cdr3_nt: TGTGCCAGCAGCCACGGCCCCGGGGAGCTGTTTTTT; cdr3_aa: CASSHGPGELFF
j_call: TRBJ1-2; cdr3_length: 12; d_call: .; v_call: TRBV3-1/TRBV3-2; clone_size: .; cdr3_nt: TGTGCCAGCAGCCTAGGCGGATTCGGCTACACCTTC; cdr3_aa: CASSLGGFGYTF
j_call: TRBJ1-1; cdr3_length: 14; d_call: .; v_call: TRBV5-1; clone_size: .; cdr3_nt: TGCGCCAGCAGCGTGTCAAGGGGGGACACTGAAGCTTTCTTT; cdr3_aa: CASSVSRGDTEAFF
j_call: TRBJ2-7; cdr3_length: 13; d_call: TRBD1; v_call: TRBV5-1; clone_size: .; cdr3_nt: TGCGCCAGCAGCCCAGACAGGGCCTACGAGCAGTACTTC; cdr3_aa: CASSPDRAYEQYF
j_call: TRBJ2-5; cdr3_length: 13; d_call: .; v_call: TRBV29-1; clone_size: .; cdr3_nt: TGCAGCGTTGATGTCCGGGGCGGAGAGACCCAGTACTTC; cdr3_aa: CSVDVRGGETQYF
j_call: TRBJ2-2; cdr3_length: 14; d_call: .; v_call: TRBV5-6; clone_size: .; cdr3_nt: TGTGCCAGCAGCTTGGTAACGGACACCGGGGAGCTGTTTTTT; cdr3_aa: CASSLVTDTGELFF
j_call: TRBJ1-1; cdr3_length: 12; d_call: .; v_call: TRBV27; clone_size: .; cdr3_nt: TGTGCCAGCAGTTTATCCGGGAAAGTGGCTTTCTTT; cdr3_aa: CASSLSGKVAFF
j_call: TRBJ1-5; cdr3_length: 12; d_call: .; v_call: TRBV19; clone_size: .; cdr3_nt: TGTGCCAGTAGTATAGTCGGCCAGCCCCAGCATTTT; cdr3_aa: CASSIVGQPQHF
j_call: TRBJ1-5; cdr3_length: 13; d_call: .; v_call: TRBV2; clone_size: few; cdr3_nt: TGTGCCAGCAGCCCCGACAGGAATCAGCCCCAGCATTTT; cdr3_aa: CASSPDRNQPQHF
j_call: TRBJ2-3; cdr3_length: 16; d_call: .; v_call: TRBV19; clone_size: .; cdr3_nt: TGTGCCAGTAGTATAGGGGTTAGCCGCCGCACAGATACGCAGTATTTT; cdr3_aa: CASSIGVSRRTDTQYF
j_call: TRBJ1-2; cdr3_length: 12; d_call: .; v_call: TRBV9; clone_size: .; cdr3_nt: TGTGCCAGCGGAGGGGGACTCCCTGGCTACACCTTC; cdr3_aa: CASGGGLPGYTF
j_call: TRBJ1-4; cdr3_length: 17; d_call: .; v_call: TRBV6-4; clone_size: .; cdr3_nt: TGTGCCAGCAGTGACAGGTGTCTTAGGCCCTGTAATGAAAAACTGTTTTTT; cdr3_aa: CASSDRCLRPCNEKLFF
j_call: TRBJ2-3; cdr3_length: 20; d_call: TRBD2; v_call: TRBV7-8; clone_size: .; cdr3_nt: TGTGCCAGCAGCAACAACCCCCCCCTAGCGGGAGATCCAACCACAGATACGCAGTATTTT; cdr3_aa: CASSNNPPLAGDPTTDTQYF
j_call: TRBJ2-2; cdr3_length: 14; d_call: .; v_call: TRBV7-9; clone_size: .; cdr3_nt: TGTGCCAGCAGCTTAGAGACAGACACCGGGGAGCTGTTTTTT; cdr3_aa: CASSLETDTGELFF
j_call: TRBJ2-1; cdr3_length: 16; d_call: .; v_call: TRBV18; clone_size: .; cdr3_nt: TGTGCCAGCTCACCACCGGGCCAGGGGCTAAACAATGAGCAGTTCTTC; cdr3_aa: CASSPPGQGLNNEQFF
j_call: TRBJ1-4; cdr3_length: 15; d_call: TRBD1; v_call: TRBV28; clone_size: .; cdr3_nt: TGTGCCAGCAGTTTGGGGGGGACAGGGAATGAAAAACTGTTTTTT; cdr3_aa: CASSLGGTGNEKLFF
j_call: TRBJ2-3; cdr3_length: 16; d_call: TRBD2; v_call: TRBV6-1; clone_size: .; cdr3_nt: TGTGCCAGCAGTGGCGCGGGACTAGCGGGCCCAGATACGCAGTATTTT; cdr3_aa: CASSGAGLAGPDTQYF
j_call: TRBJ2-1; cdr3_length: 13; d_call: .; v_call: TRBV5-6; clone_size: .; cdr3_nt: TGTGCCAGCAGCCGCGCTGGCTCCAATGAGCAGTTCTTC; cdr3_aa: CASSRAGSNEQFF
j_call: TRBJ2-3; cdr3_length: 18; d_call: TRBD2; v_call: TRBV6-1; clone_size: .; cdr3_nt: TGTGCCAGCAGTGAATTCGGCGGGGGGGCTCCGGGCGCAGATACGCAGTATTTT; cdr3_aa: CASSEFGGGAPGADTQYF